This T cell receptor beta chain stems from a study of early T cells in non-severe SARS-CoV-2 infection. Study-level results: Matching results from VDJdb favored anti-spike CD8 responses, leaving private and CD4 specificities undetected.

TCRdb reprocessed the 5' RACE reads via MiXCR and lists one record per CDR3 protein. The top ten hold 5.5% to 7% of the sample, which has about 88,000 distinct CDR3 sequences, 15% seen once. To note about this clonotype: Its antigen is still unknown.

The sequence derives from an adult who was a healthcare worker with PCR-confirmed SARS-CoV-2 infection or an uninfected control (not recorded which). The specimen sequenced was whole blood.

CDR3 residues: CASSPWGPDEGELFF. In DNA, the CDR3 is TGTGCCAGCAGCCCCTGGGGCCCGGACGAGGGGGAGCTGTTTTTT. The V gene is TRBV7-7, the J gene TRBJ2-2; TRBD1 is a possible D gene (5 bases). Trimming took 5 bases from V and 8 from J, leaving 18 bases between them. In germline, CDR1 is SSHAT, CDR2 FNYEAQ (reference sequence). The CDR3 sequence is 15 residues long.